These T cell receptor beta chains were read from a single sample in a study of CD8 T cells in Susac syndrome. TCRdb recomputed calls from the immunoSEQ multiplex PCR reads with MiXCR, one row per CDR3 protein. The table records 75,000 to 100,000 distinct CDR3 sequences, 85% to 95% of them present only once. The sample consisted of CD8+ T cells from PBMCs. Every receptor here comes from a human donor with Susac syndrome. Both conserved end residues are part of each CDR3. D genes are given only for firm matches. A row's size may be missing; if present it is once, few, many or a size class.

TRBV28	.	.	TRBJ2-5	CASSFGAGRETQYF	TGTGCCAGCAGTTTTGGGGCAGGGAGAGAGACCCAGTACTTC
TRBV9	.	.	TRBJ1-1	CASSVTGGTEAFF	TGTGCCAGCAGCGTAACGGGGGGAACTGAAGCTTTCTTT
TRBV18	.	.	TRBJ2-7	CASSPRTLYEQYF	TGTGCCAGCTCACCGAGGACTCTCTACGAGCAGTACTTC
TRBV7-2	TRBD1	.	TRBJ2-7	CASSLTGTAYEQYF	TGTGCCAGCAGCCTAACCGGGACAGCCTACGAGCAGTACTTC
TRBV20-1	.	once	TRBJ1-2	CSAHQGEDGYTF	TGCAGTGCTCACCAGGGTGAGGATGGCTACACCTTC
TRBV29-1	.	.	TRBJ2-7	CSVLTPSGSYEQYF	TGCAGCGTTCTGACACCGAGCGGCTCCTACGAGCAGTACTTC
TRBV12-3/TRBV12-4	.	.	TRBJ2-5	CASSGISRGNTETQYF	TGTGCCAGCAGCGGCATAAGCAGAGGGAACACGGAGACCCAGTACTTC
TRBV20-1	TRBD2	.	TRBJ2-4	CSAPGTSGPSAKNIQYF	TGCAGTGCCCCCGGGACTAGCGGACCCTCGGCCAAAAACATTCAGTACTTC
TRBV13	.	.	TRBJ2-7	CASSGSGHSSYEQYF	TGTGCCAGCAGCGGAAGCGGTCATAGCTCCTACGAGCAGTACTTC
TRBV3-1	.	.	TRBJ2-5	CASSQEDLAQETQYF	TGTGCCAGCAGCCAAGAAGACTTAGCACAAGAGACCCAGTACTTC
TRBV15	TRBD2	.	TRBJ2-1	CATSRDVGAGGLNEQFF	TGTGCCACCAGCAGAGATGTGGGAGCGGGAGGGTTGAATGAGCAGTTCTTC
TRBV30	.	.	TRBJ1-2	CAWSVVNRRNLNYGYTF	TGTGCCTGGAGTGTGGTCAACAGGCGGAACCTTAACTATGGCTACACCTTC
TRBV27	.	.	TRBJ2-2	CASRASNTGELFF	TGTGCCAGCAGAGCGTCGAACACCGGGGAGCTGTTTTTT
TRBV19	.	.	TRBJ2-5	CASTGGGSSGETQYF	TGTGCCAGTACAGGAGGCGGCTCCAGCGGGGAGACCCAGTACTTC
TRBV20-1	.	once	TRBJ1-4	CSARVYMGTELFF	TGCAGTGCTAGAGTGTATATGGGTACAGAACTGTTTTTT
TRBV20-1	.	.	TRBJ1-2	CSAPMDGYTF	TGCAGTGCTCCAATGGATGGCTACACCTTC
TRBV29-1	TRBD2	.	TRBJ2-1	CSVEASLAGENYNEQFF	TGCAGCGTTGAGGCTTCACTAGCGGGAGAGAACTACAATGAGCAGTTCTTC
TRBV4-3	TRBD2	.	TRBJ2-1	CASSPRGVAGGSGDEQFF	TGCGCCAGCAGCCCCCGCGGAGTAGCGGGAGGGTCCGGCGATGAGCAGTTCTTC
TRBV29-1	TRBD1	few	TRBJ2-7	CSVDRQGEREQYF	TGCAGCGTTGATCGACAGGGGGAACGGGAGCAGTACTTC
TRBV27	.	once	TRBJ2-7	CASSSKMVSYEQYF	TGTGCCAGCAGTTCTAAGATGGTCTCCTACGAGCAGTACTTC
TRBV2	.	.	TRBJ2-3	CASSAALADSTDTQYF	TGTGCCAGCAGTGCCGCACTAGCAGACAGCACAGATACGCAGTATTTT
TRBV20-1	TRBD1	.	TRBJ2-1	CSARGSGGRNEQFF	TGCAGTGCTAGAGGGTCAGGGGGCCGCAATGAGCAGTTCTTC
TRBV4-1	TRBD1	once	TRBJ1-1	CASSQDGQGITEAFF	TGCGCCAGCAGCCAAGACGGACAGGGCATCACTGAAGCTTTCTTT
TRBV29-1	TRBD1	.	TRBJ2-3	CSVEFWDRVATDTQYF	TGCAGCGTTGAGTTTTGGGACAGGGTTGCAACAGATACGCAGTATTTT
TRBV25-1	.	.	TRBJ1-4	CGTSRHEKLFF	TGTGGGACCTCAAGGCATGAAAAACTGTTTTTT
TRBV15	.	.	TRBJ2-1	CATSRGLVARVNEQFF	TGTGCCACCAGCAGAGGATTAGTAGCTAGGGTCAATGAGCAGTTCTTC
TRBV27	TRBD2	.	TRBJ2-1	CASSFRLAGGATYNEQFF	TGTGCCAGCAGTTTTAGACTAGCGGGAGGCGCAACCTACAATGAGCAGTTCTTC
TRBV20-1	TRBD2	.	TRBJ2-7	CSACIVRLAGYEQYF	TGCAGTGCGTGCATTGTCCGGCTAGCGGGGTACGAGCAGTACTTC
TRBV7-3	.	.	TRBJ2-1	CASSNSGPPNEQFF	TGTGCCAGCAGCAACTCAGGGCCACCAAATGAGCAGTTCTTC
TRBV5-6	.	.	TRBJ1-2	CASSSPPYGYTF	TGTGCCAGCAGCTCACCTCCATATGGCTACACCTTC
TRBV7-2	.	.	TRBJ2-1	CASSLSLGSSYNEQFF	TGTGCCAGCAGCTTATCTCTCGGCAGCTCCTACAATGAGCAGTTCTTC
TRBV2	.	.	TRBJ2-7	CASRTLGNYEQYF	TGTGCCAGCAGAACACTAGGGAACTACGAGCAGTACTTC
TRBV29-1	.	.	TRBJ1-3	CSVEDRTALLTGNTIYF	TGCAGCGTTGAAGATCGGACAGCCCTGCTAACTGGAAACACCATATATTTT
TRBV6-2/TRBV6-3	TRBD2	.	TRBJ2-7	CASSPILADSSYEQYF	TGTGCCAGCAGCCCCATACTAGCGGACAGCTCCTACGAGCAGTACTTC
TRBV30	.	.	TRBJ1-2	CAWSEPPNYGYTF	TGTGCCTGGAGTGAGCCGCCTAACTATGGCTACACCTTC
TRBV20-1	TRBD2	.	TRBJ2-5	CSARAGTSPSFQHETQYF	TGCAGTGCTAGGGCCGGGACTAGCCCCTCCTTTCAACATGAGACCCAGTACTTC
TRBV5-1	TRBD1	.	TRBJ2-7	CASSFGTGAYEQYF	TGTGCCAGCAGCTTCGGGACAGGCGCCTACGAGCAGTACTTC
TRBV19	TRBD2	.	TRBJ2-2	CASRRTSGHTGELFF	TGTGCCAGTCGACGGACTAGCGGACACACCGGGGAGCTGTTTTTT
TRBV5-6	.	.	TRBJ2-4	CASTSVVVAKNIQYF	TGTGCCAGCACCTCGGTCGTGGTAGCCAAAAACATTCAGTACTTC
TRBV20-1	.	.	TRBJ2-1	CSAGVPNEQFF	TGCAGTGCTGGAGTTCCCAATGAGCAGTTCTTC
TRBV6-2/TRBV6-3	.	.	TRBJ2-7	CASSESGLNPYEQYF	TGTGCCAGCAGCGAGAGCGGATTAAATCCCTACGAGCAGTACTTC
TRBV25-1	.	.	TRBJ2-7	CASSEFDDSYEQYF	TGTGCCAGCAGTGAATTCGACGACAGCTACGAGCAGTACTTC
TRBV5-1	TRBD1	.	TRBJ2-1	CASSSQGPYEQFF	TGCGCCAGCAGCTCACAGGGGCCGTATGAGCAGTTCTTC
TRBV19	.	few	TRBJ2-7	CASSISGSSYEQYF	TGTGCCAGTAGTATAAGTGGGAGCTCCTACGAGCAGTACTTC
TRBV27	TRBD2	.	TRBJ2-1	CASMGGYNEQFF	TGTGCCAGCATGGGGGGGTACAATGAGCAGTTCTTC
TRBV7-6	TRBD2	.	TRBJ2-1	CASSGGTSGPSSYNEQFF	TGTGCCAGCAGCGGTGGGACTAGCGGGCCCAGCTCCTACAATGAGCAGTTCTTC
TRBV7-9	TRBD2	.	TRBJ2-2	CASIPGAGEITGELFF	TGTGCCAGCATCCCTGGGGCGGGAGAGATCACCGGGGAGCTGTTTTTT
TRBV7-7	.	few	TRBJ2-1	CASSLDSYNEQFF	TGTGCTAGCAGCTTAGACAGCTACAATGAGCAGTTCTTC
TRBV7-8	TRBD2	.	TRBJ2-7	CASSSLPAASGRPGSEQYF	TGTGCCAGCAGTTCACTCCCCGCCGCTAGCGGGAGGCCGGGGAGCGAGCAGTACTTC
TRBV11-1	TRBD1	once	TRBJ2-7	CASSPNRGNPTPSSSDEQYF	TGTGCCAGCAGCCCGAACAGGGGAAACCCAACCCCTTCCTCATCCGACGAGCAGTACTTC
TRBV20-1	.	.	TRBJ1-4	CSAYDATNEKLFF	TGCAGTGCTTACGATGCAACTAATGAAAAACTGTTTTTT
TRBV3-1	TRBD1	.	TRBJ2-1	CASRPGQGKSYNEQFF	TGTGCCAGCAGGCCGGGACAGGGAAAATCCTACAATGAGCAGTTCTTC
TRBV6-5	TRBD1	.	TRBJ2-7	CASSWDRTYEQYF	TGTGCCAGCAGTTGGGACAGAACCTACGAGCAGTACTTC
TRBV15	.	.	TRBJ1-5	CATSRDFGLTGYSNQPQHF	TGTGCCACCAGCAGAGATTTTGGTTTGACAGGCTATAGCAATCAGCCCCAGCATTTT
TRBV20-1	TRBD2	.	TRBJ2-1	CSARVPGGPGGNEQFF	TGCAGTGCCAGGGTACCGGGAGGGCCGGGGGGCAATGAGCAGTTCTTC
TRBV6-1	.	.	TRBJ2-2	CASSEGSGGNGELFF	TGTGCCAGCAGTGAAGGTTCAGGGGGGAACGGGGAGCTGTTTTTT